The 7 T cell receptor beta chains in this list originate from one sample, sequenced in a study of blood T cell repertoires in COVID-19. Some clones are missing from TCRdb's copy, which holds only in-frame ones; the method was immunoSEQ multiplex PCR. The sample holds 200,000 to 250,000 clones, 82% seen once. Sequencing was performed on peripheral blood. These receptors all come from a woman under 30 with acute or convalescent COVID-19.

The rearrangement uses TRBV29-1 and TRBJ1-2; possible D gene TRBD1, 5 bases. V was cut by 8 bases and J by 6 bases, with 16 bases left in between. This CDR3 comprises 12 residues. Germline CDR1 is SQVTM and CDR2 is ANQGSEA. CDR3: CSTPDTVHGYTF. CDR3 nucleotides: TGCAGCACGCCGGACACGGTCCATGGCTACACCTTC.

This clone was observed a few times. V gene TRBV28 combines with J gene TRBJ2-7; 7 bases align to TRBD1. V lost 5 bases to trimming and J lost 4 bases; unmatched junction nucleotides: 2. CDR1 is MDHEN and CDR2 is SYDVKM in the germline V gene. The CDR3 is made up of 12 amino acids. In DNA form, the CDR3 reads TGTGCCAGCAGTGACAGGGTATACGAGCAGTACTTC. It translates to CASSDRVYEQYF.

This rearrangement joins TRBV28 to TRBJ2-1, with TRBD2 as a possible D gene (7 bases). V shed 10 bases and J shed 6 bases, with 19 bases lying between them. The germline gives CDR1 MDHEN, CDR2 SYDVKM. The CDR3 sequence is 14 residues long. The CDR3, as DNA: TGTGCCATCCCTCGGGGGGCCAAGGCCAATGAGCAGTTCTTC. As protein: CAIPRGAKANEQFF.

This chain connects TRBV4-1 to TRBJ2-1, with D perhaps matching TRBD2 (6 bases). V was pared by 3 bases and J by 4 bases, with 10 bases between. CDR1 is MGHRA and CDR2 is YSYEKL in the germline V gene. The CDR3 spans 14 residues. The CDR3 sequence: CASSQDSGYNEQFF. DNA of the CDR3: TGCGCCAGCAGCCAGGATAGCGGATACAATGAGCAGTTCTTC.

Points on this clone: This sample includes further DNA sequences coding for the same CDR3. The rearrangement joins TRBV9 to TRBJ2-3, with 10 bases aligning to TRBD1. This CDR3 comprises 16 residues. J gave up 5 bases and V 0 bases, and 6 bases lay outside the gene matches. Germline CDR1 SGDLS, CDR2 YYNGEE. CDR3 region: CASSVGGRDRGDTQYF. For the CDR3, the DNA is TGTGCCAGCAGCGTAGGAGGCCGGGACAGGGGAGATACGCAGTATTTT.

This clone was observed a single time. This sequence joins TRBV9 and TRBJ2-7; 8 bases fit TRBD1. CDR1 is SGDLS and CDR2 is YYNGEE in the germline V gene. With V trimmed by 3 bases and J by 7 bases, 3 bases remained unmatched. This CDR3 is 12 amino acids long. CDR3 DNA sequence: TGTGCCAGCAGCGCCGACAGGGGAGAGCAGTACTTC. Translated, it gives CASSADRGEQYF. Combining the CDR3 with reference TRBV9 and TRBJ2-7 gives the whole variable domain DSGVTQTPKHLITATGQRVTLRCSPRSGDLSVYWYQQSLDQGLQFLIQYYNGEERAKGNILERFSAQQFPDLHSELNLSSLELGDSALYFCASSADRGEQYFGPGTRLTVT.

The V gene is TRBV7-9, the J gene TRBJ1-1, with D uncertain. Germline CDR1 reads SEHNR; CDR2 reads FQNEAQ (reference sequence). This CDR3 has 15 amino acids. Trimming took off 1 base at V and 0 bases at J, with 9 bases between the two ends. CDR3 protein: CASSLVTALNTEAFF. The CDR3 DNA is TGTGCCAGCAGCTTAGTAACAGCACTGAACACTGAAGCTTTCTTT.